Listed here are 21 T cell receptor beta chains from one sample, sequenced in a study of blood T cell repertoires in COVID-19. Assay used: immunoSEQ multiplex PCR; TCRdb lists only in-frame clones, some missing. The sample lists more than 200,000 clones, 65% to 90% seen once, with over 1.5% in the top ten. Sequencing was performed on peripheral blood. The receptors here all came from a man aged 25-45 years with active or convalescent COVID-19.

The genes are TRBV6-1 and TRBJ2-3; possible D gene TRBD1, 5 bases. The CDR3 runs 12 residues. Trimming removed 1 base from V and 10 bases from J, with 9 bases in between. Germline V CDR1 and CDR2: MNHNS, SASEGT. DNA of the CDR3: TGTGCCAGCAGTGAAGGGGGCCGTGCGCAGTATTTT. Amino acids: CASSEGGRAQYF.

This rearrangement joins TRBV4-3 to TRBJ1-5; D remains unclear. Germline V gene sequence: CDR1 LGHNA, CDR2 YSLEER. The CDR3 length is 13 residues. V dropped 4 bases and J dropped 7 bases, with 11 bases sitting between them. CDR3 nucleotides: TGCGCCAGCAGCCTAACCGGGGTGCAGCCCCAGCATTTT. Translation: CASSLTGVQPQHF.

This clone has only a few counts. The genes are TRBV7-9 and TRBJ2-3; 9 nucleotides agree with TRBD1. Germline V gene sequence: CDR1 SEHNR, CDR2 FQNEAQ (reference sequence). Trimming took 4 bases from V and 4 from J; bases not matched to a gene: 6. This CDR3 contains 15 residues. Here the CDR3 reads CASSSQQGAADTQYF. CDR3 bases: TGTGCCAGCAGCTCCCAACAGGGGGCGGCAGATACGCAGTATTTT.

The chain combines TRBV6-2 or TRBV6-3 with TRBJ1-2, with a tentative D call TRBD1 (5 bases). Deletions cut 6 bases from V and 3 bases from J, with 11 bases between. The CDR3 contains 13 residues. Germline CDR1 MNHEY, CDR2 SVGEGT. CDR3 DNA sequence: TGTGCCAGCAGCATCGGGACTTACTATGGCTACACCTTC. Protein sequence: CASSIGTYYGYTF.

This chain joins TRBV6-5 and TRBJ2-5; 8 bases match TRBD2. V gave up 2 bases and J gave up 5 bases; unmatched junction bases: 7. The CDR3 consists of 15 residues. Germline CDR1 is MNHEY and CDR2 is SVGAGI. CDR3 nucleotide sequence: TGTGCCAGCAGTTACCACCGGGGGGGGGCTGAGACCCAGTACTTC. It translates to CASSYHRGGAETQYF.

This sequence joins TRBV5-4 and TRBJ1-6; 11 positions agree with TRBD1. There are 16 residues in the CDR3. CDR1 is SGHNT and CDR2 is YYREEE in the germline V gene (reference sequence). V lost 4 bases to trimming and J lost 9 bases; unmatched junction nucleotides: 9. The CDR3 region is CASSIFPGTGGSPLHF. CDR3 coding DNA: TGTGCCAGCAGCATCTTTCCAGGGACAGGGGGTTCACCCCTCCACTTT.

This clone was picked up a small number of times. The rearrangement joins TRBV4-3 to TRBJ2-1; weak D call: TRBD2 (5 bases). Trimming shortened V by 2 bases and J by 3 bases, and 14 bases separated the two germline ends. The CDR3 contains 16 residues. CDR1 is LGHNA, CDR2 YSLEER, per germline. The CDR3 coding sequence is TGCGCCAGCAGCCAAAAACTAGATATCCTCTACAATGAGCAGTTCTTC. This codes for CASSQKLDILYNEQFF.

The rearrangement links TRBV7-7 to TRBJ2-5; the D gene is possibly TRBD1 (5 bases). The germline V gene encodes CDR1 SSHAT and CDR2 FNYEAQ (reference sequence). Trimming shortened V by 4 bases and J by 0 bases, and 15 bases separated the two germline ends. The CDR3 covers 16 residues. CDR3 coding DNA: TGTGCCAGCAGCTGGGATTTCAGGGCCAACCAAGAGACCCAGTACTTC. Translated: CASSWDFRANQETQYF.

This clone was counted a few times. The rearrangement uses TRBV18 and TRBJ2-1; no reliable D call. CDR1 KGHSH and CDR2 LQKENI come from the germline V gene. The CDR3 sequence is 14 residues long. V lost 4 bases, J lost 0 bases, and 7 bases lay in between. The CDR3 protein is CASSQSSSYNEQFF. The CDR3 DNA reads TGTGCCAGCTCACAAAGTAGCTCCTACAATGAGCAGTTCTTC.

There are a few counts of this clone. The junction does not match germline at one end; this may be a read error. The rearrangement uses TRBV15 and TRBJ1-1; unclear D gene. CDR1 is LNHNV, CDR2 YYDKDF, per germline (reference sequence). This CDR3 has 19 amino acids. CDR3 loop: CATSGDSPYPRRWNTEAFF. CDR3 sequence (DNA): TGTGCCACCAGCGGAGATTCCCCATATCCTCGGCGGTGGAACACTGAAGCTTTCTTT.

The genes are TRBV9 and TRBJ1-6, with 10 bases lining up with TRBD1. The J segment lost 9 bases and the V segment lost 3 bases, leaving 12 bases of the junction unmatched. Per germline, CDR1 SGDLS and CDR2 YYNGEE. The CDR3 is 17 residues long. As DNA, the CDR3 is TGTGCCAGCAGCGCAAATTCCGGGACAGGGGTTGCTTCACCCCTCCACTTT. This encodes CASSANSGTGVASPLHF. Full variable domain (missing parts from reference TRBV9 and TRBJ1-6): DSGVTQTPKHLITATGQRVTLRCSPRSGDLSVYWYQQSLDQGLQFLIQYYNGEERAKGNILERFSAQQFPDLHSELNLSSLELGDSALYFCASSANSGTGVASPLHFGNGTRLTVT.

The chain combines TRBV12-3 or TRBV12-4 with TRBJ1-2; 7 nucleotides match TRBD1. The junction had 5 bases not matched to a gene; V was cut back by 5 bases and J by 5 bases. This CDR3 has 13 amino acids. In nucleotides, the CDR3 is TGTGCCAGCAGTAACGACAGGGTATATGGCTACACCTTC. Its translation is CASSNDRVYGYTF.

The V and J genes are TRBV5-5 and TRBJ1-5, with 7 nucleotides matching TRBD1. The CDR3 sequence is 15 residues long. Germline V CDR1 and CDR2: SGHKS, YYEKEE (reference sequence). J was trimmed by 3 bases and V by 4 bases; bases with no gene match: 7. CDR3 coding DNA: TGTGCCAGCAGCCTCACAGGGGACGACAATCAGCCCCAGCATTTT. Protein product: CASSLTGDDNQPQHF.

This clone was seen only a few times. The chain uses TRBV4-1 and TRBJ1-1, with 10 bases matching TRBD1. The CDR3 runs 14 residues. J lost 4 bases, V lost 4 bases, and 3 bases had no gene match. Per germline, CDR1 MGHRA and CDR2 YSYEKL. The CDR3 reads CASSPGQGITEAFF. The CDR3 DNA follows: TGCGCCAGCAGCCCGGGACAGGGGATCACTGAAGCTTTCTTT.

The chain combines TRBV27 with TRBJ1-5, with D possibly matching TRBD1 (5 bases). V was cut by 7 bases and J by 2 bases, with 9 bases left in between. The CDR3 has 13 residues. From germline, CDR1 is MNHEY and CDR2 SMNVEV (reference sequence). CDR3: CASTPGGNQPQHF. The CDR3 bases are TGTGCCAGCACTCCGGGGGGCAATCAGCCCCAGCATTTT.

DNA for the CDR3: TGTGCCAGCAGCTCCTGGGGCCTCGAGACAGATACGCAGTATTTT. Its translation is CASSSWGLETDTQYF. The chain recombines TRBV7-9 with TRBJ2-3; possibly TRBD1 for D (5 bases). Trimming left V 4 bases short and J 3 bases short, with 14 bases between. This CDR3 has 15 residues. Germline V CDR1 and CDR2: SEHNR, FQNEAQ (reference sequence).

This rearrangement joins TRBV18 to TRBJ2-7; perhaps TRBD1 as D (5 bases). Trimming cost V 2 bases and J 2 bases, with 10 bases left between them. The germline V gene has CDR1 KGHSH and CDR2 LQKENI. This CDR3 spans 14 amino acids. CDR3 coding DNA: TGTGCCAGCTCACCATCGGACACGACCTACGAGCAGTACTTC. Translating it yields CASSPSDTTYEQYF.

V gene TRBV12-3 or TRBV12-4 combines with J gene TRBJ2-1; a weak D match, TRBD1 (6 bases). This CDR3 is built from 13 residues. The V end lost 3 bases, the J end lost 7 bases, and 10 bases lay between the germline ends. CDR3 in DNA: TGTGCCAGCAGTTTGGACAGAAGAAATGAGCAGTTCTTC. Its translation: CASSLDRRNEQFF.

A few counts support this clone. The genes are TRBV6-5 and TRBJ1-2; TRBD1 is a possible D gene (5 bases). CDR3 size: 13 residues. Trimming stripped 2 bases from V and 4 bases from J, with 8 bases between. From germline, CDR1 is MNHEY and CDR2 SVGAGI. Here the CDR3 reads CASSYDSFYGYTF. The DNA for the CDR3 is TGTGCCAGCAGTTACGACAGCTTCTATGGCTACACCTTC.

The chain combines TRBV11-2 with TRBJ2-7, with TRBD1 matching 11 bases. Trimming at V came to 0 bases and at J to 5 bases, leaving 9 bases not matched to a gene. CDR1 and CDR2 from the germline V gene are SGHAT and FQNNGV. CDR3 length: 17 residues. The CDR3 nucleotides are TGTGCCAGCAGCTTAGATCGGACAGGGGGCGTCCGCCACGAGCAGTACTTC. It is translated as CASSLDRTGGVRHEQYF.

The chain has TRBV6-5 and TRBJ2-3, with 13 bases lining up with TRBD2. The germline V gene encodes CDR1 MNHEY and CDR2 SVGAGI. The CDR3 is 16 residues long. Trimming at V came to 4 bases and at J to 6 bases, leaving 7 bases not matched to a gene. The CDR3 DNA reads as TGTGCCAGCAGTTCCCCCGGGACTAGCGGGGTCGATACGCAGTATTTT. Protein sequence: CASSSPGTSGVDTQYF.